A selection of T cell receptor beta chains follows, all from one sample in a study of cytomegalovirus exposure and HLA in healthy donors. TCRdb keeps only in-frame clones here, not all; method: immunoSEQ multiplex PCR. The sample lists roughly 120,000 clones, around 82% seen once, with roughly 4% in the top ten. Sample: PBMCs. These receptors all come from a man between 40 and 49 years old in good health and CMV-seronegative. Each CDR3 is given with its conserved first and last residue. The D gene is left open where the match is weak. Some rows have no size entry. The others give once, few or many, or a class for an expanded clone.

j_call v_call d_call clone_size cdr3_nt cdr3_aa
TRBJ1-5 TRBV27 . . TGTGCCAGCAGTCGAGGGGAAGCGGGAAATCAGCCCCAGCATTTT CASSRGEAGNQPQHF
TRBJ2-5 TRBV5-1 . once TGCGCCAGCAGCTTGGAAGGCGGGAAACTAGAGACCCAGTACTTC CASSLEGGKLETQYF
TRBJ2-7 TRBV4-2 . . TGTGCCAGCAGCCAATCAGGCTCCGAGGAGGGTTACGAGCAGTACTTC CASSQSGSEEGYEQYF
TRBJ2-7 TRBV7-2 . . TGTGCCAGCAGCGGCGGAACGACTCCTCACGAGCAGTACTTC CASSGGTTPHEQYF
TRBJ2-7 TRBV6-1 . . TGTGCCAGCAATAGCGGCGGTACCTACGAGCAGTACTTC CASNSGGTYEQYF
TRBJ2-2 TRBV5-1 TRBD2 . TGCGCCAGCAGCTTTAGCGGGGAGAACACCGGGGAGCTGTTTTTT CASSFSGENTGELFF
TRBJ2-6 TRBV6-5 . . TGTGCCAGCAGTTACTCGCTGGCCTCTGGGGCCAACGTCCTGACTTTC CASSYSLASGANVLTF
TRBJ1-6 TRBV19 . once TGTGCCAGTAGACCCGGACAGTCCTATAATTCACCCCTCCACTTT CASRPGQSYNSPLHF
TRBJ1-1 TRBV7-2 . . TGTGCCAGCAGCTTACAATCCCCGGCGGGGCGGGGAAAAGCTTTCTTT CASSLQSPAGRGKAFF
TRBJ1-5 TRBV19 . . TGTGCCACGAACCCCGGCAGAGGTGCTCAGCCCCAGCATTTT CATNPGRGAQPQHF
TRBJ1-2 TRBV4-2 . . TGTGCCAGCAGCCAAGATCGGGGTTTCGGAAGAGCTAACTATGGCTACACCTTC CASSQDRGFGRANYGYTF
TRBJ1-4 TRBV11-2 TRBD1 once TGTGCCAGCAGCTTACAGTCAGGACAGGGTAATGAAAAACTGTTTTTT CASSLQSGQGNEKLFF
TRBJ1-4 TRBV6-5 . . TGTGCCAGCAGTCTAGGCACGTGGCCGGAAAAACTGTTTTTT CASSLGTWPEKLFF
TRBJ1-2 TRBV27 TRBD1 few TGTGCCAGCAGTGTTGACAGGGATGCGGGCTACACCTTC CASSVDRDAGYTF
TRBJ2-7 TRBV7-9 TRBD1 . TGTGCCAGCAGCCCAGCCAGGACAGGGCACTACGAGCAGTACTTC CASSPARTGHYEQYF
TRBJ1-6 TRBV2 . few TGTGCCAGCAGTAGCGCCGGGACATACTTAGATAATTCACCCCTCCACTTT CASSSAGTYLDNSPLHF
TRBJ2-5 TRBV5-1 . . TGCGCCAGCAGCACCACAGGGGAGACCCAGTACTTC CASSTTGETQYF
TRBJ1-6 TRBV27 . . TGTGCCAGCAGGCCTGACAGGAGCTCCTATAATTCACCCCTCCACTTT CASRPDRSSYNSPLHF
TRBJ2-7 TRBV5-1 TRBD1 . TGCGCCAGCTGTCAAGTGACAGGGCTCTCCTACGAGCAGTACTTC CASCQVTGLSYEQYF
TRBJ2-7 TRBV7-2 TRBD1 . TGTGCCAGCAGCCTCCAACGCGCCGGGACAGCCTACGAGCAGTACTTC CASSLQRAGTAYEQYF
TRBJ1-3 TRBV29-1 . once TGCAGCGTTTTACGGGACAACTCTGGAAACACCATATATTTT CSVLRDNSGNTIYF
TRBJ2-1 TRBV28 TRBD2 few TGTGCCAGCAGTCCCTTAACTAGCGGGGGAGACAATGAGCAGTTCTTC CASSPLTSGGDNEQFF
TRBJ2-3 TRBV14 . . TGTGCCAGCAGCCAAGAAATTCTCAGTAGCACAGATACGCAGTATTTT CASSQEILSSTDTQYF
TRBJ1-4 TRBV9 . . TGTGCCAGCAGCACTCCGGGACTTCAGGATGAAAAACTGTTTTTT CASSTPGLQDEKLFF
TRBJ1-3 TRBV29-1 TRBD1 . TGCAGCGTTACGGGACAGGGGGAAAGAAACACCATATATTTT CSVTGQGERNTIYF
TRBJ2-7 TRBV5-1 . . TGCGCCAGCAGCTTGGGCGGACAAGGGGGATACGAGCAGTACTTC CASSLGGQGGYEQYF
TRBJ1-4 TRBV11-2 TRBD1 . TGTGCCAGCAGCCCCGGGACAGGGTTTGATGAAAAACTGTTTTTT CASSPGTGFDEKLFF